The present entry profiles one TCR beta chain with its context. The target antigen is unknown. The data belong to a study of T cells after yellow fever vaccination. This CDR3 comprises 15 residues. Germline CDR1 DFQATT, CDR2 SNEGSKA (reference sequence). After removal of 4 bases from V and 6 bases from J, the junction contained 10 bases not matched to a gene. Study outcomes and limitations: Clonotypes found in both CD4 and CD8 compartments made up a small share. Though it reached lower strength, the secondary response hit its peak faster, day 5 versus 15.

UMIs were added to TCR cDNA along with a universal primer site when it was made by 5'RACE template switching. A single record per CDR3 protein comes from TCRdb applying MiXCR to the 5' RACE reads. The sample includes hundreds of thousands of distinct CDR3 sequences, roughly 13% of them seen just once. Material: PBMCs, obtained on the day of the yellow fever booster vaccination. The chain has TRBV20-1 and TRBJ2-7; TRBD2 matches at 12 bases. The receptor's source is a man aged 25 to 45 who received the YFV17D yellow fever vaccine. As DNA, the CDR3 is TGCAGTGCTACACCGTCTAGCGGGAGGGCTGTCGAGCAGTACTTC. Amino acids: CSATPSSGRAVEQYF.